This T cell receptor beta chain was identified in a study of radiation and T cells in renal cell carcinoma. Study-level results: From baseline, blood top tumor clonotypes peaked at 2 weeks post-radiation. Without pretreatment biopsies, baseline tumor clonotype presence was undetermined.

Time point described: blood 4 weeks post-SBRT, at nephrectomy. As to treatment: 15 Gy SBRT to primary tumor, nephrectomy 4 weeks later. Radiation-treated patients gave blood at baseline, week 2 and week 4. The CDR3 runs to 14 residues. CDR1 and CDR2 from the germline V gene are MGHDK and SYGVNS. The V end was cut by 8 bases, the J end by 11 bases, with 22 bases between. Some clones are missing from TCRdb's copy, which holds only in-frame ones; the method was immunoSEQ multiplex PCR. Of around 140,000 clones in the sample, approximately 86% were seen once. As concerns this clone: Its antigen is as yet unknown.

The clonotype originates from a woman aged 45 to 65 with renal cell carcinoma. The chain joins TRBV25-1 to TRBJ2-4; D gene uncertain. The material sequenced was blood, taken from a patient whose treatment included radiotherapy and nephrectomy. The CDR3 DNA sequence: TGTGCCAGCTCGAAGACCGGGCCCTTAAGGCTTCAGTACTTC. Residues: CASSKTGPLRLQYF.